These 17 T cell receptor beta chains came from one sample sequenced in a study of identical twins. Via MiXCR, TCRdb re-called the 5' RACE reads, giving one row per CDR3 protein. Of approximately 470,000 distinct CDR3 sequences listed, about 14% were seen once; the top ten hold approximately 0.52%. Separately, the same data were catalogued under a study of yellow fever vaccine responses in identical twins.

The sample taken for sequencing was CD4+ T cells sorted from blood. These receptors originate from a woman between 18 and 30 years old in good health.

This clonotype showed up just a few times. The chain carries TRBV5-1 and TRBJ2-7; D is possibly TRBD2 (6 bases). The germline V and J ends were trimmed by 1 base and 6 bases, with 11 bases remaining between them. Germline values: CDR1 SGHRS, CDR2 YFSETQ. The CDR3 extends over 13 amino acids. The CDR3 nucleotides are TGCGCCAGCAGCTTGTTCCGGGACTCCGAGCAGTACTTC. It is translated as CASSLFRDSEQYF.

The chain is built from TRBV28 and TRBJ2-4, with D possibly TRBD2 on 5 matching bases. The CDR3 runs to 13 residues. CDR1 MDHEN and CDR2 SYDVKM come from the germline V gene. The V and J ends lost 3 bases and 8 bases respectively, with 11 bases between them. The CDR3 nucleotides are TGTGCCAGCAGTTTGCCGGGAAGAGACATTCAGTACTTC. Translation gives CASSLPGRDIQYF.

This chain connects TRBV7-2 to TRBJ2-5, with 7 bases aligning to TRBD2. The germline V gene has CDR1 SGHTA and CDR2 FQGNSA. The CDR3 loop spans 15 amino acids. Germline trimming cut 1 base from V and 4 bases from J; bases unmatched to any gene: 6. Here the CDR3 DNA reads TGTGCCAGCAGCTTAGTGGCGGGAGTGGGAGAGACCCAGTACTTC. It codes for CASSLVAGVGETQYF.

This clonotype has more than one count but fewer than ten. This sequence joins TRBV12-3 or TRBV12-4 and TRBJ2-5; 10 bases agree with TRBD2. V trimming: 3 bases; J trimming: 2 bases; junction bases outside the gene matches: 3. This CDR3 has 15 amino acids. CDR3: CASSFSGGAQETQYF. The CDR3 nucleotides are TGTGCCAGCAGTTTCAGCGGGGGGGCTCAAGAGACCCAGTACTTC.

The sample holds many counts of this clonotype. The chain couples TRBV29-1 to TRBJ2-3; D possibly corresponds to TRBD1 (6 bases). Trimming left V 2 bases short and J 7 bases short, with 10 bases between. CDR1 is SQVTM and CDR2 is ANQGSEA in the germline V gene. This CDR3 has 12 amino acids. The CDR3 region is CSVEYRDNTQYF. CDR3 DNA: TGCAGCGTTGAATACAGGGACAATACGCAGTATTTT.

The chain is built from TRBV10-3 and TRBJ1-2; D is possibly TRBD1 (5 bases). From germline, CDR1 is ENHRY and CDR2 SYGVKD. V was cut by 4 bases and J by 8 bases, with 14 bases left in between. This CDR3 spans 13 amino acids. The CDR3 DNA is TGTGCCATCAGTGTTCAGGGAATCGAGGGCTACACCTTC. Its protein product is CAISVQGIEGYTF.

This clonotype has more than one count but fewer than ten. V and J are TRBV5-1 and TRBJ2-5, with a possible D match to TRBD2 (5 bases). The germline V gene has CDR1 SGHRS and CDR2 YFSETQ. CDR3 length equals 14 residues. The ends were cut back, 0 bases at V and 5 bases at J, with 11 bases in the middle. As DNA, the CDR3 is TGCGCCAGCAGCTTGGCCAAGACGGGGGAGACCCAGTACTTC. Translating it yields CASSLAKTGETQYF.

The table lists this clonotype with a few counts. The gene calls are TRBV30 and TRBJ2-3, with TRBD2 matching 7 bases. With 2 bases clipped from V and 2 bases from J, the junction kept 7 bases outside the gene matches. The length of the CDR3 is 15 residues. Germline V lookup: CDR1 GTSNPN, CDR2 SVGIG (reference sequence). CDR3 in DNA: TGTGCCTGGAGTCCGGGACTACCAACCACAGATACGCAGTATTTT. Encoded protein: CAWSPGLPTTDTQYF. The full variable domain, with the rest looked up from reference TRBV30 and TRBJ2-3, is SQTIHQWPATLVQPVGSPLSLECTVEGTSNPNLYWYRQAAGRGLQLLFYSVGIGQISSEVPQNLSASRPQDRQFILSSKKLLLSDSGFYLCAWSPGLPTTDTQYFGPGTRLTVL.

Many counts were recorded for this clonotype. The rearrangement joins TRBV4-3 to TRBJ2-2; 10 bases are a match to TRBD2. Germline V gene lookup returns CDR1 LGHNA and CDR2 YSLEER. The CDR3 totals 15 residues. V was clipped by 4 bases and J by 1 base; unmatched bases: 0. In nucleotides, the CDR3 is TGCGCCAGCAGCCCTAGCGGGGGGAACACCGGGGAGCTGTTTTTT. Translated, it gives CASSPSGGNTGELFF.

The rearrangement joins TRBV9 to TRBJ2-3; perhaps TRBD2 as D (5 bases). CDR1 is SGDLS and CDR2 is YYNGEE in the germline V gene. The CDR3 totals 15 residues. V was clipped by 4 bases and J by 5 bases, with 17 bases between them. This chain's CDR3 is CASSTRTPRGDTQYF. The CDR3 DNA is TGTGCCAGCAGCACCCGGACCCCCCGGGGAGATACGCAGTATTTT.

The sample holds a few counts of this clonotype. This sequence joins TRBV5-1 and TRBJ1-5, with D unresolved. The CDR3 extends over 15 amino acids. Trimming cost V 0 bases and J 4 bases, with 11 bases left between them. Germline V lookup: CDR1 SGHRS, CDR2 YFSETQ. The CDR3, as DNA: TGCGCCAGCAGCTTGGTTCCGGGGATGAATCAGCCCCAGCATTTT. It is translated as CASSLVPGMNQPQHF.

This clonotype was seen more than once but under ten times. The DNA for the CDR3 is TGTGCCAGCATGGGGGGACCTAGCACAGATACGCAGTATTTT. This codes for CASMGGPSTDTQYF. The chain carries TRBV2 and TRBJ2-3; possible D gene TRBD2, 6 bases. The CDR3 spans 14 residues. Germline CDR1 and CDR2: SNHLY and FYNNEI. Between the trimmed V and J ends, which lost 7 bases and 0 bases, there was a span of 11 bases.

This sequence joins TRBV7-2 and TRBJ2-2; 8 nucleotides align to TRBD2. This CDR3 is 16 amino acids long. CDR1 is SGHTA, CDR2 FQGNSA, per germline. V dropped 0 bases and J dropped 5; count of bases not matched to a gene: 5. The CDR3 region is CASSLAAQRETGELFF. The CDR3 nucleotides read TGTGCCAGCAGCTTAGCTGCCCAGCGGGAGACCGGGGAGCTGTTTTTT.

This clonotype was counted between two and nine times. Here the CDR3 reads CASIPNRGGEQYF. Written as DNA, the CDR3 is TGTGCCAGCATCCCTAACAGGGGAGGCGAGCAGTACTTC. The rearrangement uses TRBV7-9 and TRBJ2-7; tentative D call: TRBD1 (7 bases). The V end was cut by 7 bases, the J end by 6 bases, with 16 bases between. The CDR3 is 13 amino acids. Germline CDR1 is SEHNR and CDR2 is FQNEAQ (reference sequence).

V is TRBV7-6 and J is TRBJ1-1; tentative D call: TRBD1 (5 bases). The ends were cut back, 1 base at V and 10 bases at J, with 10 bases in the middle. The CDR3 covers 12 residues. Germline V gene data show CDR1 as SGHVS and CDR2 as FNYEAQ. The CDR3 coding sequence is TGTGCCAGCAGCTTAGACGGGGGTTCAGCTTTCTTT. Translation gives CASSLDGGSAFF. The whole variable domain, remainder taken from reference TRBV7-6 and TRBJ1-1, is GAGVSQSPRYKVTKRGQDVALRCDPISGHVSLYWYRQALGQGPEFLTYFNYEAQQDKSGLPNDRFSAERPEGSISTLTIQRTEQRDSAMYRCASSLDGGSAFFGQGTRLTVV.

This clonotype occurred a few times. The chain is built from TRBV20-1 and TRBJ2-5, with D possibly TRBD2 on 5 matching bases. Germline V gene sequence: CDR1 DFQATT, CDR2 SNEGSKA (reference sequence). The CDR3 is 15 amino acids. The ends were cut back, 0 bases at V and 1 base at J, with 12 bases in the middle. CDR3: CSARDWERPQETQYF. CDR3 nucleotides: TGCAGTGCTAGAGACTGGGAGCGCCCCCAAGAGACCCAGTACTTC.

The chain links TRBV20-1 to TRBJ1-6; D remains unclear. CDR3 size: 14 residues. V was trimmed by 3 bases and J by 9 bases, leaving 15 bases between them. The germline CDR1 and CDR2 sequences are DFQATT and SNEGSKA (reference sequence). In nucleotides, the CDR3 is TGCAGTGCTAGTATGGGGAAGAGAAGTTCACCCCTCCACTTT. This gives the protein CSASMGKRSSPLHF.